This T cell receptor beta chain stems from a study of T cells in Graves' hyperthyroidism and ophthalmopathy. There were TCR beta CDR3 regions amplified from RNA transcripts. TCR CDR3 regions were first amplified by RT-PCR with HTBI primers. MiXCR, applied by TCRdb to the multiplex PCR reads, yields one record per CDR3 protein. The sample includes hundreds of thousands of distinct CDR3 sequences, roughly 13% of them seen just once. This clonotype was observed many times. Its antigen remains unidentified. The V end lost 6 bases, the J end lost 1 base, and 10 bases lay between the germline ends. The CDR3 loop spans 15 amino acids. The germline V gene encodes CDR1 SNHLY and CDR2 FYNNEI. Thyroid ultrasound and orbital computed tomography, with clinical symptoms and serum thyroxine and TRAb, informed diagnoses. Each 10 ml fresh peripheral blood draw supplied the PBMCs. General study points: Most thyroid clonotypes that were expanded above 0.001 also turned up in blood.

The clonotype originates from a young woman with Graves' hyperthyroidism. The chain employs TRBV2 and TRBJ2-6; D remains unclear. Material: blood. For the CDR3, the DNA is TGTGCCAGCAGGGCGATACTATCTGGGGCCAACGTCCTGACTTTC. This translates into CASRAILSGANVLTF. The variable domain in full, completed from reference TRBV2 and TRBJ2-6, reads EPEVTQTPSHQVTQMGQEVILRCVPISNHLYFYWYRQILGQKVEFLVSFYNNEISEKSEIFDDQFSVERPDGSNFTLKIRSTKLEDSAMYFCASRAILSGANVLTFGAGSRLTVL.